This entry lists 10 T cell receptor beta chains sequenced from one sample in a study of cytomegalovirus exposure and HLA in healthy donors. The PCR employed 60 Vbeta primers together with 13 Jbeta primers. Measured with immunoSEQ multiplex PCR; TCRdb has only the in-frame clones, and not every one. The sample has under 50,000 clones. Sequenced: PBMCs. These TCRs come from a male donor in good health and CMV-seronegative.

The V and J genes are TRBV7-6 and TRBJ2-7; unclear D gene. Germline lookup yields CDR1 SGHVS and CDR2 FNYEAQ. Trimming took 0 bases from V and 3 from J, leaving 18 bases between them. This CDR3 comprises 17 residues. The DNA of the CDR3 is TGTGCCAGCAGCTTAGCTTCGGTGGGCCAGGTCAACTACGAGCAGTACTTC. It specifies CASSLASVGQVNYEQYF.

This chain connects TRBV11-2 to TRBJ1-5; the D is unclear. The CDR3 loop spans 14 amino acids. The ends were cut back, 1 base at V and 2 bases at J, with 6 bases in the middle. Germline CDR1 is SGHAT and CDR2 is FQNNGV. CDR3 loop: CASSLGAGNQPQHF. CDR3 DNA: TGTGCCAGCAGCTTAGGGGCAGGCAATCAGCCCCAGCATTTT.

The chain couples TRBV29-1 to TRBJ1-2; maybe TRBD1 (6 bases). There are 14 residues in the CDR3. Looked up from germline, CDR1 is SQVTM and CDR2 is ANQGSEA. V dropped 3 bases and J dropped 8 bases, with 19 bases sitting between them. CDR3 DNA sequence: TGCAGCGTTGAGGGACTAACAGGGAGTCTCGGCTACACCTTC. The encoded protein is CSVEGLTGSLGYTF.

The J gene is TRBJ1-2, the V gene TRBV19; D uncertain. The CDR3 consists of 14 residues. Trimming stripped 0 bases from V and 8 bases from J, with 13 bases between. From germline, CDR1 is LNHDA and CDR2 SQIVND (reference sequence). DNA of the CDR3: TGTGCCAGTAGTATAGACGTCTTTCTTAGCGGCTACACCTTC. Protein product: CASSIDVFLSGYTF.

This chain connects TRBV11-2 to TRBJ2-7, with D possibly being TRBD1 (6 bases). The CDR3 has 16 amino acids. CDR1 SGHAT and CDR2 FQNNGV come from the germline V gene. The V gene lost 5 bases and the J gene lost 0 bases, with 17 bases spanning the gap. The CDR3 sequence: CASSRSGHSSSYEQYF. CDR3 in DNA: TGTGCCAGCAGCAGATCGGGACACTCGAGCTCCTACGAGCAGTACTTC.

V and J are TRBV27 and TRBJ2-7, with D tentatively TRBD2 (5 bases). The V gene lost 3 bases and the J gene lost 1 base, with 10 bases spanning the gap. The germline gives CDR1 MNHEY, CDR2 SMNVEV (reference sequence). The CDR3 runs to 14 residues. The CDR3 is CASSFGVDSYEQYF. In DNA form, the CDR3 reads TGTGCCAGCAGTTTCGGGGTTGATTCCTACGAGCAGTACTTC.

The CDR3 is CASSLRQGAYNEQFF. CDR3 in DNA: TGTGCCAGCAGCTTAAGACAGGGTGCCTACAATGAGCAGTTCTTC. The chain couples TRBV7-2 to TRBJ2-1; 7 nucleotides line up with TRBD1. The CDR3 consists of 15 residues. In germline, CDR1 is SGHTA, CDR2 FQGNSA. V trimming: 2 bases; J trimming: 2 bases; junction bases outside the gene matches: 3.

This rearrangement joins TRBV18 to TRBJ2-7; 9 bases line up with TRBD2. The CDR3 runs 16 residues. Unmatched junction bases numbered 5, after V lost 2 bases and J lost 0 bases. CDR1 KGHSH and CDR2 LQKENI come from the germline V gene. CDR3 in DNA: TGTGCCAGCTCACCATTAGCGGGGGCCGTCTCCTACGAGCAGTACTTC. Amino acid sequence: CASSPLAGAVSYEQYF.

This chain connects TRBV9 to TRBJ2-1; D perhaps matches TRBD1 (5 bases). Germline V CDR1 and CDR2: SGDLS, YYNGEE. The CDR3 sequence is 14 residues long. Trimming stripped 4 bases from V and 2 bases from J, with 10 bases between. As DNA, the CDR3 is TGTGCCAGCAGCCTCGGACAAACCTACAATGAGCAGTTCTTC. Encoded protein: CASSLGQTYNEQFF.

J is TRBJ2-7 and V is TRBV6-5; 8 bases line up with TRBD2. J was trimmed by 0 bases and V by 5 bases; bases with no gene match: 6. This CDR3 spans 15 amino acids. Germline V gives CDR1 MNHEY, CDR2 SVGAGI. CDR3 amino acids: CASSRERGPSYEQYF. Written as DNA, the CDR3 is TGTGCCAGCAGTAGAGAGCGGGGGCCCTCCTACGAGCAGTACTTC.